The 22 T cell receptor beta chains reported below all come from one sample, sequenced in a study of radiation and T cells in renal cell carcinoma. Indicated time point: blood 4 weeks post-SBRT, at nephrectomy. Treatment meaning: 15 Gy SBRT to primary tumor, nephrectomy 4 weeks later. Libraries were prepared by immunoSEQ multiplex PCR; TCRdb keeps only in-frame clonotypes and omits some of them. The data contain over 30,000 clones, approximately 84% of them singletons. The material sequenced was blood, taken from a patient whose treatment included radiotherapy and nephrectomy. The receptors derive from a man aged 55 to 70 with renal cell carcinoma.

As concerns this clone: Other DNA sequences in the same sample also yield this CDR3. The rearrangement joins TRBV27 to TRBJ1-5; D is possibly TRBD1 (5 bases). This CDR3 comprises 14 residues. Germline CDR1 and CDR2: MNHEY and SMNVEV (reference sequence). V lost 2 bases and J lost 4, with 9 bases in between. The CDR3 here is CASSLRPGNQPQHF. DNA of the CDR3: TGTGCCAGCAGTTTAAGGCCAGGGAATCAGCCCCAGCATTTT.

The rearrangement uses TRBV7-9 and TRBJ2-5; unclear D gene. The CDR3 contains 15 residues. V lost 6 bases to trimming and J lost 5 bases, with 19 bases between them. Germline V gives CDR1 SEHNR, CDR2 FQNEAQ (reference sequence). The DNA of the CDR3 is TGTGCCAGCAGTGATAGTCTTGTGGGGTCGGAGACCCAGTACTTC. The encoded protein is CASSDSLVGSETQYF.

The CDR3 DNA follows: TGTGCCAGCAGCATATCTGGACGGCCCAACACTGAAGCTTTCTTT. It yields the protein CASSISGRPNTEAFF. The chain has TRBV5-4 and TRBJ1-1; D is unclear. The CDR3 is made up of 15 amino acids. Trimming took 4 bases from V and 2 from J, leaving 15 bases between them. Germline lookup yields CDR1 SGHNT and CDR2 YYREEE (reference sequence).

The CDR3 region is CASSAGTGRGYTF. CDR3 sequence (DNA): TGTGCCAGCTCAGCCGGGACAGGCCGAGGCTACACCTTC. J is TRBJ1-2 and V is TRBV18; 8 bases agree with TRBD1. Germline CDR1 is KGHSH and CDR2 is LQKENI. CDR3 length: 13 residues. The V gene end was trimmed by 5 bases and the J gene end by 8 bases; junction bases not matched to a gene: 7.

This sequence joins TRBV25-1 and TRBJ1-1; D is unresolved. The CDR3 has 14 amino acids. The germline CDR1 and CDR2 sequences are MGHDK and SYGVNS. V dropped 6 bases and J dropped 6 bases, with 17 bases sitting between them. CDR3 sequence: CASRRGDLDAEAFF. As DNA, the CDR3 is TGTGCCAGCAGGAGAGGCGATTTGGACGCTGAAGCTTTCTTT.

The rearrangement links TRBV6-1 to TRBJ2-2; D is uncertain. Between the trimmed V and J ends, which lost 6 bases and 6 bases, there was a span of 11 bases. The CDR3 runs 13 residues. Germline V gene sequence: CDR1 MNHNS, CDR2 SASEGT. In DNA form, the CDR3 reads TGTGCCAGCAGCGCCAGACCCCCCGGGGAGCTGTTTTTT. Translation: CASSARPPGELFF.

The rearrangement links TRBV27 to TRBJ1-1; D unclear. The germline V and J ends were trimmed by 4 bases and 0 bases, with 18 bases remaining between them. Germline V gives CDR1 MNHEY, CDR2 SMNVEV (reference sequence). The CDR3 sequence is 17 residues long. The CDR3 nucleotides read TGTGCCAGCAGTTATAGGCCTTGGAGGGAAATGAACACTGAAGCTTTCTTT. Protein: CASSYRPWREMNTEAFF.

The chain uses TRBV11-3 and TRBJ2-1, with D possibly matching TRBD1 (5 bases). The CDR3 consists of 13 residues. In germline, CDR1 is SGHNT, CDR2 YENEEA. Trimming removed 5 bases at V and 6 bases at J, with 11 bases between. The CDR3 protein is CASSDRLGNEQFF. For the CDR3, the DNA is TGTGCCAGCAGCGACAGACTTGGCAATGAGCAGTTCTTC.

The rearrangement links TRBV9 to TRBJ2-2; the D gene is possibly TRBD1 (6 bases). V lost 4 bases to trimming and J lost 0 bases, with 19 bases between them. Germline lookup yields CDR1 SGDLS and CDR2 YYNGEE. The CDR3 has 18 amino acids. Here the CDR3 DNA reads TGTGCCAGCAGCTCCCGTTACGTGGGGGCCTCGAACACCGGGGAGCTGTTTTTT. Its protein product is CASSSRYVGASNTGELFF.

V usage is TRBV27 and J usage is TRBJ1-2; 7 bases match TRBD1. The trim removed 6 bases at V and 2 bases at J, leaving 6 bases unmatched. Germline assignment: CDR1 MNHEY and CDR2 SMNVEV (reference sequence). This CDR3 region has 14 residues. The CDR3 nucleotides read TGTGCCAGCAGGCAAGGACAGGCCAACTATGGCTACACCTTC. As protein: CASRQGQANYGYTF.

The J gene is TRBJ2-3, the V gene TRBV4-2, with 8 nucleotides matching TRBD2. Germline V gene data show CDR1 as LGHNA and CDR2 as YNFKEQ. V lost 6 bases, J lost 3 bases, and 8 bases stayed unmatched. The CDR3 covers 15 residues. CDR3 nucleotides: TGTGCCAGCAGTACGGTCACGGGAGGGACAGATACGCAGTATTTT. This codes for CASSTVTGGTDTQYF.

The V gene is TRBV29-1, the J gene TRBJ2-5; either TRBD1 or TRBD2 may supply D (6 bases each). TRBJ2-7 matches the DNA end more closely, so the J call is doubtful. Germline assignment: CDR1 SQVTM and CDR2 ANQGSEA. The CDR3 loop spans 13 amino acids. This chain's CDR3 is CSVVGRGGSEQYF. The CDR3 DNA reads TGCAGCGTTGTGGGCAGGGGAGGATCCGAGCAGTACTTC.

Points on this clone: One end of the junction does not line up with germline, which may come from a read error. The chain has TRBV10-1 and TRBJ2-6; unclear D gene. Germline loops: CDR1 WNHNN, CDR2 SYGVQD (reference sequence). The CDR3 length is 18 residues. This chain's CDR3 is CASSVKLSRTKSGQRPDF. CDR3 coding DNA: TGCGCCAGCAGTGTAAAGTTAAGTCGCACAAAGTCGGGCCAACGTCCTGATTTC.

This chain uses TRBV14 with TRBJ2-3, with D possibly matching TRBD1 (5 bases). The CDR3 is 11 residues long. Germline-derived CDR1 and CDR2 are SGHDN and FVKESK. V was clipped by 6 bases and J by 6 bases, with 7 bases between them. This chain's CDR3 is CASRQGDTQYF. CDR3 DNA sequence: TGTGCCAGCAGGCAGGGCGATACGCAGTATTTT.

V and J are TRBV6-6 and TRBJ2-7; 9 nucleotides agree with TRBD2. Trimming cost V 4 bases and J 1 base; bases outside gene matches: 2. The CDR3 spans 14 residues. Looked up from germline, CDR1 is MNHNY and CDR2 is SVGAGI (reference sequence). CDR3 in DNA: TGTGCCAGCAGTTTCGCGGGAGGGTCCTACGAGCAGTACTTC. Amino acid sequence: CASSFAGGSYEQYF.

The chain recombines TRBV19 with TRBJ2-1; 8 nucleotides agree with TRBD2. V gave up 7 bases and J gave up 3 bases; unmatched junction bases: 14. From germline, CDR1 is LNHDA and CDR2 SQIVND (reference sequence). The CDR3 runs 17 residues. The CDR3, as DNA: TGTGCCAGTACACTGTCCACGGGGGGACTAGGCTACAATGAGCAGTTCTTC. Protein product: CASTLSTGGLGYNEQFF.

The chain uses TRBV7-2 and TRBJ1-5; D is unresolved. Germline V gene sequence: CDR1 SGHTA, CDR2 FQGNSA. V lost 3 bases, J lost 5 bases, and 14 bases lay in between. The CDR3 sequence is 15 residues long. The CDR3 DNA reads TGTGCCAGCAGCTTCACCGGGCTCCTCGATCAGCCCCAGCATTTT. Amino acid sequence: CASSFTGLLDQPQHF.

The chain uses TRBV2 and TRBJ2-7; 9 bases are shared with TRBD1. This CDR3 is built from 15 residues. With 7 bases clipped from V and 3 bases from J, the junction kept 10 bases outside the gene matches. Germline V lookup: CDR1 SNHLY, CDR2 FYNNEI. CDR3 amino acids: CASNTGGPAFYEQYF. CDR3 DNA: TGTGCCAGCAACACAGGGGGCCCGGCCTTCTACGAGCAGTACTTC.

The chain joins TRBV2 to TRBJ2-1; maybe TRBD2 (6 bases). Germline V gives CDR1 SNHLY, CDR2 FYNNEI. The CDR3 is made up of 16 amino acids. Trimming cost V 4 bases and J 4 bases, with 17 bases left between them. The CDR3 here is CASSGTDGSYYNEQFF. The CDR3 DNA follows: TGTGCCAGCAGTGGGACGGACGGGAGTTATTACAATGAGCAGTTCTTC.

V and J are TRBV28 and TRBJ2-3; 8 bases fit TRBD2. CDR1 MDHEN and CDR2 SYDVKM come from the germline V gene. The CDR3 is made up of 16 amino acids. The V and J ends lost 7 bases and 2 bases, in that order; junction bases with no gene match: 11. CDR3: CASTSGGAGFTDTQYF. Written as DNA, the CDR3 is TGTGCCAGCACCTCGGGGGGGGCGGGATTCACAGATACGCAGTATTTT.

This clone has just a few counts. This chain connects TRBV7-2 to TRBJ2-7; 11 nucleotides align to TRBD2. The germline CDR1 and CDR2 sequences are SGHTA and FQGNSA. The CDR3 totals 16 residues. V trimming: 6 bases; J trimming: 3 bases; junction bases outside the gene matches: 10. CDR3 sequence: CASSRMLAGGSYEQYF. The CDR3 DNA reads as TGTGCCAGCAGTCGCATGCTAGCGGGAGGAAGCTACGAGCAGTACTTC. The variable domain in full, with the rest retrieved from reference TRBV7-2 and TRBJ2-7, is GAGVSQSPSNKVTEKGKDVELRCDPISGHTALYWYRQSLGQGLEFLIYFQGNSAPDKSGLPSDRFSAERTGGSVSTLTIQRTQQEDSAVYLCASSRMLAGGSYEQYFGPGTRLTVT.

This chain links TRBV19 with TRBJ2-3; the D gene is possibly TRBD2 (8 bases). This CDR3 region has 16 residues. Germline V gives CDR1 LNHDA, CDR2 SQIVND (reference sequence). V shed 4 bases and J shed 0 bases, with 14 bases lying between them. CDR3 protein: CASSTRGGQSTDTQYF. CDR3 in DNA: TGTGCCAGTAGTACCCGGGGGGGACAGAGCACAGATACGCAGTATTTT.